The T cell receptor (beta chain) described here comes from a study of blood T cell repertoires in COVID-19. At the level of the study: Whether acute or convalescent, the COVID-19 samples came from the United States, Italy and Spain. In each case, the material was cDNA or gDNA derived from T cells, B-cell-depleted T cells, or PBMCs.

Original handling: Estimation of nucleated cell counts relied on the amplification of reference gene primers. Using immunoSEQ multiplex PCR, the repertoire was profiled, and TCRdb retains in-frame clones only, with some absent. V, J and clone size were drawn from that table, and D and trimming were deduced from the DNA. The data contain about 120,000 clones, 81% of them seen just once; the ten biggest clones take up 3.8%. This receptor was obtained from a woman between 45 and 65 years old with acute or convalescent COVID-19. Sequenced: peripheral blood.

CDR3 amino acids: CSVAKGPNEKLFF. DNA of the CDR3: TGCAGCGTTGCAAAGGGGCCTAATGAAAAACTGTTTTTT. The gene calls are TRBV29-1 and TRBJ1-4; possible D gene TRBD1, 5 bases. V shed 4 bases and J shed 3 bases, with 9 bases lying between them. The CDR3 length is 13 residues. Germline values: CDR1 SQVTM, CDR2 ANQGSEA.